This T cell receptor (beta chain) was captured in a study of control samples from healthy donors and cancer patients. The assay was immunoSEQ multiplex PCR, and TCRdb's table has in-frame clones only and misses some. Here the sample spans over 90,000 clones, 92% being singletons. Germline CDR1 and CDR2: WNHNN and SYGVQD (reference sequence). The CDR3 has 15 residues. V lost 2 bases, J lost 7 bases, and 17 bases lay in between. The chain is built from TRBV10-1 and TRBJ1-1; D gene unclear. The origin of this receptor is a woman aged 18-30 years in good health. The sequencing sample was made of blood. CDR3 loop: CASSERVGSRFEAFF. CDR3 DNA sequence: TGCGCCAGCAGTGAGCGGGTGGGGAGCCGCTTTGAAGCTTTCTTT.